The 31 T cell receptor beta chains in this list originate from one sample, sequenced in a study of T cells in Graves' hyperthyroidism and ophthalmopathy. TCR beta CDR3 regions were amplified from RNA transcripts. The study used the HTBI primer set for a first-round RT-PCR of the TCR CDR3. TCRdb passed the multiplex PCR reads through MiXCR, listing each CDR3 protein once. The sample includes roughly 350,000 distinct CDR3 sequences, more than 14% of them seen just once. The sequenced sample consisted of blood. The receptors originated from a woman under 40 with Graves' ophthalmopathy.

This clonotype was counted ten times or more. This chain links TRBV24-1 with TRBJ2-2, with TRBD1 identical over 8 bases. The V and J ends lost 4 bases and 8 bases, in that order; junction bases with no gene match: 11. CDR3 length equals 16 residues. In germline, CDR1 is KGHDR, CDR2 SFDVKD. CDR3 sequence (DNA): TGTGCCACCAGTGACCCAACAGGGGGAAGGTCGGGGGAGCTGTTTTTT. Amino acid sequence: CATSDPTGGRSGELFF.

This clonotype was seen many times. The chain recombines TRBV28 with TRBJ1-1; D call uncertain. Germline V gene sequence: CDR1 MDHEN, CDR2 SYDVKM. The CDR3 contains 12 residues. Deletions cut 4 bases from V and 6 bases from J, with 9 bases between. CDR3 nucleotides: TGTGCCAGCAGTTATCCCCCGTCTGAAGCTTTCTTT. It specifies CASSYPPSEAFF.

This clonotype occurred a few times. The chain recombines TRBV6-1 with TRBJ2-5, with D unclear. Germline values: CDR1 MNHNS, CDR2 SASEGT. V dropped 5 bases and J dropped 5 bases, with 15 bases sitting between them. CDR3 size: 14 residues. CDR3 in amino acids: CASSLSQSRETQYF. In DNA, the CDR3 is TGTGCCAGCAGTTTGAGTCAATCTCGGGAGACCCAGTACTTC.

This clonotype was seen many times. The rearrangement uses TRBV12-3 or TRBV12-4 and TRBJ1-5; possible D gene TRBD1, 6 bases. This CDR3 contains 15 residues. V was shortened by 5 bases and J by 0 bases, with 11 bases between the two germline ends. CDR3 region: CASSLQGPSNQPQHF. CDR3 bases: TGTGCCAGCAGTCTACAGGGCCCTAGCAATCAGCCCCAGCATTTT.

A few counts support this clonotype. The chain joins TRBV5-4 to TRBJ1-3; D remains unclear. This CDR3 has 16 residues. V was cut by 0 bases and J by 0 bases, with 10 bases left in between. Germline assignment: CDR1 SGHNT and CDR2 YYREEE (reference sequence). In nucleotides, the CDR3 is TGTGCCAGCAGCTTGGAAGGCACCTACTCTGGAAACACCATATATTTT. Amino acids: CASSLEGTYSGNTIYF.

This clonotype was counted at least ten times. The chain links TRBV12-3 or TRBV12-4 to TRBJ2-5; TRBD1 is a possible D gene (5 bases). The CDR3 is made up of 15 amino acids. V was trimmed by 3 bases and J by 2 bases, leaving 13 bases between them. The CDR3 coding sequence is TGTGCCAGCAGTTTTGGCCAGGGCGTACAAGAGACCCAGTACTTC. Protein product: CASSFGQGVQETQYF.

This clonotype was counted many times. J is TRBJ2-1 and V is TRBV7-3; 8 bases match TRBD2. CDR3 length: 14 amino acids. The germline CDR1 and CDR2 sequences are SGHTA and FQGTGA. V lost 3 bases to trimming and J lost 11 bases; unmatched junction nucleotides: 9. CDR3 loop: CASSLGLGGGKQFF. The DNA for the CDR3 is TGTGCCAGCAGCTTGGGACTAGGAGGAGGGAAGCAGTTCTTC.

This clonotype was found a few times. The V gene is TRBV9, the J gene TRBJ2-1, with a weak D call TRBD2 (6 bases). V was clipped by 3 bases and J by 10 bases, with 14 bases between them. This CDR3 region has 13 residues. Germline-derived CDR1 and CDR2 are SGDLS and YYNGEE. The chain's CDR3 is CASSAPAGGEQFF. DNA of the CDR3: TGTGCCAGCAGCGCCCCGGCTGGGGGGGAGCAGTTCTTC.

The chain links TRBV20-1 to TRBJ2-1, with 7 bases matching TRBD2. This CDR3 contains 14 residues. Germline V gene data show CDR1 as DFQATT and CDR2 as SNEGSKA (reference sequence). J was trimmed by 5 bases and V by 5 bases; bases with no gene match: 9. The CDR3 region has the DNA TGCAGTGCTGGTTCCCCAGGGACTAACAATGAGCAGTTCTTC. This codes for CSAGSPGTNNEQFF.

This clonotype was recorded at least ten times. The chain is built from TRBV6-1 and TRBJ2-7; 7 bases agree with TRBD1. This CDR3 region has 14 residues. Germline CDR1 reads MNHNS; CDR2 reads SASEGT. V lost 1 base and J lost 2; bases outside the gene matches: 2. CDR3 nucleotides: TGTGCCAGCAGTGAAGTGGGACAGACCTACGAGCAGTACTTC. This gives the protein CASSEVGQTYEQYF.

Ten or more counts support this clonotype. The CDR3 coding sequence is TGTGCCACCAACCGGGACATTGCCACAGATACGCAGTATTTT. Residues: CATNRDIATDTQYF. This chain connects TRBV6-1 to TRBJ2-3, with a weak D call TRBD1 (6 bases). The CDR3 sequence is 14 residues long. V was cut by 10 bases and J by 2 bases, with 16 bases left in between. CDR1 and CDR2 (germline): MNHNS, SASEGT.

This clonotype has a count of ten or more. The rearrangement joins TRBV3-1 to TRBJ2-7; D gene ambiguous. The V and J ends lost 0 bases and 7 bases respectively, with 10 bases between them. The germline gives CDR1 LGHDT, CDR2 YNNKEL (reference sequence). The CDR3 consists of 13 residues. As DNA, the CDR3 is TGTGCCAGCAGCCAAGATAAACTTGGGGAGCAGTACTTC. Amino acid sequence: CASSQDKLGEQYF.

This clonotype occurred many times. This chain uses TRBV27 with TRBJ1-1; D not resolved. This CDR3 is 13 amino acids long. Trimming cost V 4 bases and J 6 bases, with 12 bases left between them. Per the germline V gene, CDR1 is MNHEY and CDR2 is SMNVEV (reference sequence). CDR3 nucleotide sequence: TGTGCCAGCAGTTCCGGGGTTCTGGCTGAAGCTTTCTTT. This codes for CASSSGVLAEAFF.

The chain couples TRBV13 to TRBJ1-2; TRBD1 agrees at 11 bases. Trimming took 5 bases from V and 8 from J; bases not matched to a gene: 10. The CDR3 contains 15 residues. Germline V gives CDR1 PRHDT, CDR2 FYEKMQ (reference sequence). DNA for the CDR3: TGTGCCAGCAGCCCGAGGACAGGGGGCCAAGGGGGCTACACCTTC. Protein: CASSPRTGGQGGYTF.

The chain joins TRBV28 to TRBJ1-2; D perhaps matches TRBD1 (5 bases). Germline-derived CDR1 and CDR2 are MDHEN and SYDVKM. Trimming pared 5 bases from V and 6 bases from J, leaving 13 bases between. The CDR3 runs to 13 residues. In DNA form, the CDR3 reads TGTGCCAGCAGTAACCCCGGGACCCATGGCTACACCTTC. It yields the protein CASSNPGTHGYTF.

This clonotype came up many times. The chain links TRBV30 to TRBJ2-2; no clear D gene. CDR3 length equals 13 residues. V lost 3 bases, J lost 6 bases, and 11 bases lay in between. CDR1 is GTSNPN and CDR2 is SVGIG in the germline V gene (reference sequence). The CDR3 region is CAWRPGRSGELFF. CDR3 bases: TGTGCCTGGAGGCCGGGTCGCTCCGGGGAGCTGTTTTTT.

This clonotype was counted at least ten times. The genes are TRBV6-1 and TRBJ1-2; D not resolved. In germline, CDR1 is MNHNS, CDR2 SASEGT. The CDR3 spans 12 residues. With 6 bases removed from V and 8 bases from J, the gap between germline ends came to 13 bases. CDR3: CASSPGPLGYTF. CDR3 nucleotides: TGTGCCAGCAGCCCCGGGCCTCTGGGCTACACCTTC.

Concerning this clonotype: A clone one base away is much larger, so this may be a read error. CDR3 coding DNA: TGCAGTGTACTTAGCGGACGCCAAGAGACCCAGTACTTC. Encoded protein: CSVLSGRQETQYF. The chain joins TRBV20-1 to TRBJ2-5; weak D call: TRBD2 (6 bases). CDR3 length: 13 residues. V shed 7 bases and J shed 1 base, with 13 bases lying between them. The germline V gene encodes CDR1 DFQATT and CDR2 SNEGSKA (reference sequence).

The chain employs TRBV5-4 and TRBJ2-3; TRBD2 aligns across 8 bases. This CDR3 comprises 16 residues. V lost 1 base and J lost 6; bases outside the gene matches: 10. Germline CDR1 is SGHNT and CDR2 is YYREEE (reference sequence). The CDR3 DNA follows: TGTGCCAGCAGCTTGCCCCAGCGGGGGAGCGCGGATACGCAGTATTTT. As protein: CASSLPQRGSADTQYF. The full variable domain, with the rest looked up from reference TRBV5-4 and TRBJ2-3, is ETGVTQSPTHLIKTRGQQVTLRCSSQSGHNTVSWYQQALGQGPQFIFQYYREEENGRGNFPPRFSGLQFPNYSSELNVNALELDDSALYLCASSLPQRGSADTQYFGPGTRLTVL.

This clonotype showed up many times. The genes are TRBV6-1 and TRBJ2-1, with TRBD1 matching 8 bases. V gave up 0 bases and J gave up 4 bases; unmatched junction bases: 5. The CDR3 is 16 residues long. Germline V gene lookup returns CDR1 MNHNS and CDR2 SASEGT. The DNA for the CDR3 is TGTGCCAGCAGTGAAGCATCCGGGACAGGATACAATGAGCAGTTCTTC. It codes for CASSEASGTGYNEQFF.

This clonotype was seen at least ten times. CDR3 sequence (DNA): TGTGCCAGCAGCAGCGGGACAGGGTGGGAAAAACTGTTTTTT. This translates into CASSSGTGWEKLFF. J is TRBJ1-4 and V is TRBV7-8; 9 nucleotides line up with TRBD1. The J segment lost 8 bases and the V segment lost 5 bases, leaving 6 bases of the junction unmatched. CDR3 length: 14 amino acids. Germline V gene sequence: CDR1 SGHVS, CDR2 FQNEAQ. Filled out from reference TRBV7-8 and TRBJ1-4, the complete variable domain reads GAGVSQSPRYKVAKRGQDVALRCDPISGHVSLFWYQQALGQGPEFLTYFQNEAQLDKSGLPSDRFFAERPEGSVSTLKIQRTQQEDSAVYLCASSSGTGWEKLFFGSGTQLSVL.

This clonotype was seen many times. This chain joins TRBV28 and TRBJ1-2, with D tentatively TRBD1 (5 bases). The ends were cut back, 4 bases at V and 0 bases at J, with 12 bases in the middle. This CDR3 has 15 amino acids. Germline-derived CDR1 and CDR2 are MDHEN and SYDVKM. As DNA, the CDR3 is TGTGCCAGCAGTTCCTGGGGGGTACCTAACTATGGCTACACCTTC. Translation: CASSSWGVPNYGYTF.

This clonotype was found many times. CDR3 nucleotide sequence: TGTGCCAGCAGTTCCTCCCCGGGACGGAACTATTACGAGCAGTACTTC. Its translation: CASSSSPGRNYYEQYF. The chain has TRBV28 and TRBJ2-7, with D perhaps given as TRBD1 or TRBD2 (5 bases each). The CDR3 totals 16 residues. V gave up 4 bases and J gave up 4 bases, with 20 bases separating them. Per the germline V gene, CDR1 is MDHEN and CDR2 is SYDVKM.

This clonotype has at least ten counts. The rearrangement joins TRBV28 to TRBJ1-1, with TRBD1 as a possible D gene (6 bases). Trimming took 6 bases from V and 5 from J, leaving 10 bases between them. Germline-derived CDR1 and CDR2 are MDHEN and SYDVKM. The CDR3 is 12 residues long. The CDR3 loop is CASRGQWTEAFF. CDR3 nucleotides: TGTGCCAGCAGAGGACAGTGGACTGAAGCTTTCTTT.

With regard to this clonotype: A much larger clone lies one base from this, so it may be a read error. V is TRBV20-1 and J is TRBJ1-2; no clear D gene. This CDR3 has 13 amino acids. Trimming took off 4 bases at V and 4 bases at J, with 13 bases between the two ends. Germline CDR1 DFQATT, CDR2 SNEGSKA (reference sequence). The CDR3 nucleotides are TGCAGTGCTAAAGATCCGGGGAGCTATGGCTACACCTTC. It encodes CSAKDPGSYGYTF.

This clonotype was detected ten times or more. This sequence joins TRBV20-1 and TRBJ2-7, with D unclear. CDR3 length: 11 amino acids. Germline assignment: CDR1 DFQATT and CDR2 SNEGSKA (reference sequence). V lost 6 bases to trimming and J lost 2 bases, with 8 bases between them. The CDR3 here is CSAGTPYEQYF. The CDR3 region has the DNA TGCAGTGCCGGTACGCCCTACGAGCAGTACTTC.

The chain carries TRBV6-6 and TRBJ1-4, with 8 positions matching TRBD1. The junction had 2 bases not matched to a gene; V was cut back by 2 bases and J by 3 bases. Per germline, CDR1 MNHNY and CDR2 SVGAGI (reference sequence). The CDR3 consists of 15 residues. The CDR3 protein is CASSYPTGANEKLFF. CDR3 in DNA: TGTGCCAGCAGTTACCCGACAGGGGCTAATGAAAAACTGTTTTTT.

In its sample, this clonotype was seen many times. CDR3 region: CATSRDPPRLAPSDTQYF. The CDR3, as DNA: TGTGCCACCAGCAGAGACCCCCCCCGACTAGCTCCCTCAGATACGCAGTATTTT. The rearrangement uses TRBV15 and TRBJ2-3; 7 bases align to TRBD2. Trimming at V came to 0 bases and at J to 4 bases, leaving 13 bases not matched to a gene. This CDR3 is built from 18 residues. Germline V CDR1 and CDR2: LNHNV, YYDKDF (reference sequence).

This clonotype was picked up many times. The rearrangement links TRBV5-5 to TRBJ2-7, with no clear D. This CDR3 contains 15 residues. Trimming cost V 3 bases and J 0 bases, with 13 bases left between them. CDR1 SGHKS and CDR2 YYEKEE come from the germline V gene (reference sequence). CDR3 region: CASSSLEALSYEQYF. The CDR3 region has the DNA TGTGCCAGCAGCTCCCTTGAGGCCCTCTCCTACGAGCAGTACTTC.

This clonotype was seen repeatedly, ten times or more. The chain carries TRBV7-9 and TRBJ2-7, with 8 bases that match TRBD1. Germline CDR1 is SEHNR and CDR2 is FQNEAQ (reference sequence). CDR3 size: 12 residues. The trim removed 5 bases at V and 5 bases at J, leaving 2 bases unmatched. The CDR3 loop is CASSRGQDEQYF. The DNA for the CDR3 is TGTGCCAGCAGCAGGGGACAGGACGAGCAGTACTTC.

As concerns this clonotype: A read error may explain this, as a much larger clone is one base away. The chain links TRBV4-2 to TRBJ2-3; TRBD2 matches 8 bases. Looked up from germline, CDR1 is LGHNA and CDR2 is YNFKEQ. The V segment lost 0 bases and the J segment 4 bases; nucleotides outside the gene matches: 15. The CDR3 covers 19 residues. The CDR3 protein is CASSQDSCSGVGFADTQYF. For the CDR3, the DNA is TGTGCCAGCAGCCAAGATAGTTGTAGCGGGGTTGGTTTCGCAGATACGCAGTATTTT.